The 26 T cell receptor beta chains below all came from one sample that was sequenced in a study of shared clonotypes between healthy human individuals. Produced via immunoSEQ multiplex PCR; TCRdb's table is partial and in-frame only. Of some 2,500,000 clones detected, roughly 93% appear once; the ten largest clones hold around 0.4%. Sequenced input: naive CD4+ T cells from PBMCs. Sample subset: CD45RA+ positively selected. Receptors were obtained from a man between 18 and 35 years old in good health. Some clones in this sample may be carry-over from other donors' samples.

The CDR3 coding sequence is TGTGCCAGCGGGGGCAGCCATAGCACAGATACGCAGTATTTT. Translating gives CASGGSHSTDTQYF. The chain recombines TRBV28 with TRBJ2-3; tentatively, D is TRBD1 (6 bases). This CDR3 is 14 amino acids long. V gave up 8 bases and J gave up 0 bases, with 12 bases separating them. Germline CDR1 reads MDHEN; CDR2 reads SYDVKM.

V is TRBV29-1 and J is TRBJ2-3, with 9 bases matching TRBD1. Germline assignment: CDR1 SQVTM and CDR2 ANQGSEA. With V trimmed by 6 bases and J by 5 bases, 6 bases remained unmatched. The CDR3 loop spans 13 amino acids. This chain's CDR3 is CSVEQGAKDTQYF. DNA of the CDR3: TGCAGCGTAGAACAGGGGGCAAAAGATACGCAGTATTTT.

V and J are TRBV2 and TRBJ1-5; D is possibly TRBD1 (5 bases). The V end was cut by 1 base, the J end by 7 bases, with 14 bases between. CDR1 SNHLY and CDR2 FYNNEI come from the germline V gene. The CDR3 has 15 residues. The CDR3 nucleotides are TGTGCCAGCAGTGAAGGAGGAGGGGCAGGACAGCCCCAGCATTTT. This gives the protein CASSEGGGAGQPQHF.

Worth noting for this clone: At one end, the junction sequence differs from germline, possibly due to a read error. The rearrangement joins TRBV7-9 to TRBJ2-7; no definite D call. CDR3 length: 8 amino acids. Germline-derived CDR1 and CDR2 are SEHNR and FQNEAQ (reference sequence). DNA for the CDR3: TGTGCCAGCAGCCCCGTGCACTTC. It encodes CASSPVHF.

The rearrangement links TRBV4-2 to TRBJ2-2; 7 bases are shared with TRBD2. With V trimmed by 1 base and J by 4 bases, 6 bases remained unmatched. The CDR3 consists of 16 residues. Germline V lookup: CDR1 LGHNA, CDR2 YNFKEQ. This CDR3 reads CASSQAARETTGELFF. Here the CDR3 DNA reads TGTGCCAGCAGCCAAGCCGCGCGGGAGACCACCGGGGAGCTGTTTTTT.

This rearrangement joins TRBV28 to TRBJ1-5; D is possibly TRBD1 (6 bases). Trimming removed 6 bases at V and 7 bases at J, with 16 bases between. This CDR3 is built from 14 residues. Germline V gene sequence: CDR1 MDHEN, CDR2 SYDVKM. The CDR3, as DNA: TGTGCCAGCAGCTTACCGGGGGGCGCCCAGCCCCAGCATTTT. Its protein product is CASSLPGGAQPQHF.

The chain employs TRBV5-4 and TRBJ2-2; D not certain. The CDR3 totals 15 residues. The germline V gene has CDR1 SGHNT and CDR2 YYREEE (reference sequence). Trimming removed 4 bases from V and 2 bases from J, with 12 bases in between. The CDR3 protein is CASSPPLTNTGELFF. Written as DNA, the CDR3 is TGTGCCAGCAGCCCCCCCCTTACTAACACCGGGGAGCTGTTTTTT.

The genes are TRBV2 and TRBJ2-7; 9 positions agree with TRBD1. Per germline, CDR1 SNHLY and CDR2 FYNNEI. V lost 6 bases and J lost 1; bases outside the gene matches: 7. The CDR3 has 15 residues. Written as DNA, the CDR3 is TGTGCCAGCAGGCAGGGACAGGGATCATCCTACGAGCAGTACTTC. Protein product: CASRQGQGSSYEQYF.

This chain uses TRBV7-8 with TRBJ2-7; the D gene is possibly TRBD2 (5 bases). The CDR3 runs to 15 residues. Trimming left V 4 bases short and J 2 bases short, with 15 bases between. Per germline, CDR1 SGHVS and CDR2 FQNEAQ. In DNA, the CDR3 is TGTGCCAGCAGCTCCCGCGGGCGGGCCACCTACGAGCAGTACTTC. Residues: CASSSRGRATYEQYF.

This chain connects TRBV11-2 to TRBJ2-7; D possibly uses TRBD1 or TRBD2 (5 bases each). The CDR3 consists of 14 residues. The germline CDR1 and CDR2 sequences are SGHAT and FQNNGV. Trimming removed 0 bases from V and 11 bases from J, with 17 bases in between. CDR3 bases: TGTGCCAGCAGCTTAGACCTCCGGGACCCCGGGAAGTACTTC. It is translated as CASSLDLRDPGKYF.

This clone was detected once. The V and J genes are TRBV28 and TRBJ1-1; TRBD1 might be the D (5 bases). V lost 6 bases to trimming and J lost 1 base, with 21 bases between them. The CDR3 consists of 17 residues. Germline CDR1 MDHEN, CDR2 SYDVKM. Here the CDR3 DNA reads TGTGCCAGCAGGGGGCCCAGTCCCGGCCGGGGGAACACTGAAGCTTTCTTT. This gives the protein CASRGPSPGRGNTEAFF.

V and J are TRBV6-1 and TRBJ1-1; D may be TRBD1 (5 bases). The CDR3 is 15 amino acids. Germline CDR1 reads MNHNS; CDR2 reads SASEGT. Trimming cost V 3 bases and J 6 bases, with 17 bases left between them. CDR3 nucleotides: TGTGCCAGCAGTGATGTAGGGACTGGGCTTGCTGAAGCTTTCTTT. Encoded protein: CASSDVGTGLAEAFF.

The chain employs TRBV6-4 and TRBJ2-1; D not certain. The CDR3 is made up of 13 amino acids. V lost 5 bases and J 4 bases, leaving 9 bases between the germline ends. Germline V CDR1 and CDR2: MRHNA, SNTAGT. CDR3 loop: CASSRAPYNEQFF. CDR3 DNA sequence: TGTGCCAGCAGTCGGGCCCCATACAATGAGCAGTTCTTC.

In its sample, this clone was seen a few times. The chain joins TRBV27 to TRBJ1-2; 7 bases match TRBD1. CDR1 and CDR2 from the germline V gene are MNHEY and SMNVEV (reference sequence). The CDR3 is 13 residues long. The V and J ends lost 5 bases and 8 bases, in that order; junction bases with no gene match: 8. CDR3 nucleotides: TGTGCCAGCAGTGACAGGGCATCGGCCGGCTACACCTTC. This gives the protein CASSDRASAGYTF.

The genes are TRBV4-2 and TRBJ2-1; D may be TRBD2 (5 bases). The CDR3 extends over 17 amino acids. Germline V gene data show CDR1 as LGHNA and CDR2 as YNFKEQ. The ends were cut back, 1 base at V and 0 bases at J, with 13 bases in the middle. The CDR3 is CASSQGASSSSYNEQFF. CDR3 DNA: TGTGCCAGCAGCCAAGGGGCTAGCTCCTCCTCCTACAATGAGCAGTTCTTC.

Only a few counts were recorded for this clone. The chain employs TRBV5-1 and TRBJ1-1; D is possibly TRBD1 (5 bases). Germline-derived CDR1 and CDR2 are SGHRS and YFSETQ. Between the trimmed V and J ends, which lost 4 bases and 4 bases, there was a span of 11 bases. The CDR3 has 13 residues. Here the CDR3 DNA reads TGCGCCAGCAGCCCGGACAAAATCACTGAAGCTTTCTTT. Its protein product is CASSPDKITEAFF.

This chain links TRBV28 with TRBJ1-1, with 7 bases aligning to TRBD1. CDR1 is MDHEN, CDR2 SYDVKM, per germline. The junction had 5 bases not matched to a gene; V was cut back by 1 base and J by 3 bases. This CDR3 contains 15 residues. In nucleotides, the CDR3 is TGTGCCAGCAGTTTATTGGGACAGAGTTACACTGAAGCTTTCTTT. Protein sequence: CASSLLGQSYTEAFF.

The J gene is TRBJ2-1, the V gene TRBV5-1; 13 nucleotides agree with TRBD2. This CDR3 comprises 20 residues. The germline V gene encodes CDR1 SGHRS and CDR2 YFSETQ. V was pared by 2 bases and J by 8 bases, with 19 bases of the junction left unmatched. Written as DNA, the CDR3 is TGCGCCAGCAGCTTCACCTTCGGACTAGCGGGAGATTGGTTTGGCGATGAGCAGTTCTTC. It is translated as CASSFTFGLAGDWFGDEQFF.

The chain couples TRBV4-1 to TRBJ2-7, with D possibly called TRBD1 or TRBD2 (6 bases each). This CDR3 comprises 14 residues. CDR1 and CDR2 from the germline V gene are MGHRA and YSYEKL. The ends were cut back, 1 base at V and 6 bases at J, with 13 bases in the middle. This CDR3 is CASSQGGAGREQYF. The CDR3 DNA is TGCGCCAGCAGCCAAGGGGGGGCTGGCCGCGAGCAGTACTTC.

The V and J genes are TRBV28 and TRBJ1-2; TRBD1 agrees at 7 bases. V was clipped by 2 bases and J by 4 bases; unmatched bases: 7. This CDR3 is built from 15 residues. Per germline, CDR1 MDHEN and CDR2 SYDVKM. CDR3 protein: CASSLPRGQGYGYTF. The CDR3 DNA reads TGTGCCAGCAGTTTACCGAGGGGGCAGGGCTATGGCTACACCTTC.

This rearrangement joins TRBV28 to TRBJ1-1, with D uncertain. Germline-derived CDR1 and CDR2 are MDHEN and SYDVKM. The germline V and J ends were trimmed by 2 bases and 4 bases, with 11 bases remaining between them. The CDR3 is 14 amino acids. For the CDR3, the DNA is TGTGCCAGCAGTTTAGGGGAGTTCAGCACTGAAGCTTTCTTT. Its translation is CASSLGEFSTEAFF.

The chain employs TRBV9 and TRBJ2-7; 12 positions agree with TRBD1. Trimming took 0 bases from V and 7 from J; bases not matched to a gene: 8. Germline CDR1 reads SGDLS; CDR2 reads YYNGEE. The CDR3 runs 16 residues. This CDR3 reads CASSVGAGQGAEEQYF. DNA of the CDR3: TGTGCCAGCAGCGTAGGGGCGGGACAGGGGGCTGAAGAGCAGTACTTC. The full variable domain, with the rest looked up from reference TRBV9 and TRBJ2-7, is DSGVTQTPKHLITATGQRVTLRCSPRSGDLSVYWYQQSLDQGLQFLIQYYNGEERAKGNILERFSAQQFPDLHSELNLSSLELGDSALYFCASSVGAGQGAEEQYFGPGTRLTVT.

The V call is TRBV7-3, the J call TRBJ1-2; 7 bases map to TRBD1. With V trimmed by 5 bases and J by 6 bases, 12 bases remained unmatched. Germline CDR1 SGHTA, CDR2 FQGTGA. The CDR3 has 15 amino acids. The chain's CDR3 is CASSPGTVTSNGYTF. The DNA of the CDR3 is TGTGCCAGCAGCCCGGGGACAGTCACCAGTAATGGCTACACCTTC. Using reference TRBV7-3 and TRBJ1-2 for the parts outside the CDR3, the full variable domain is GAGVSQTPSNKVTEKGKYVELRCDPISGHTALYWYRQSLGQGPEFLIYFQGTGAADDSGLPNDRFFAVRPEGSVSTLKIQRTERGDSAVYLCASSPGTVTSNGYTFGSGTRLTVV.

This clone came up once. The rearrangement links TRBV25-1 to TRBJ1-3, with 8 bases that match TRBD1. This CDR3 region has 14 residues. J gave up 4 bases and V 6 bases, and 5 bases lay outside the gene matches. Germline values: CDR1 MGHDK, CDR2 SYGVNS. In DNA, the CDR3 is TGTGCCAGCAGCTTGGACAGGGAAGGAAACACCATATATTTT. Amino acids: CASSLDREGNTIYF.

The chain is built from TRBV28 and TRBJ2-3; 7 positions agree with TRBD2. Losses at the gene ends were 4 bases for V and 4 bases for J; bases not matched to a gene: 14. Germline V CDR1 and CDR2: MDHEN, SYDVKM. This CDR3 has 17 amino acids. The CDR3 nucleotides read TGTGCCAGCAGTTCTCCAGCGGGGACCTACCCCCCAGATACGCAGTATTTT. Its protein product is CASSSPAGTYPPDTQYF.

The chain recombines TRBV6-4 with TRBJ1-1, with a weak D call TRBD1 (5 bases). The V and J ends lost 6 bases and 6 bases respectively, with 14 bases between them. CDR3 size: 13 residues. Germline CDR1 is MRHNA and CDR2 is SNTAGT. CDR3 sequence reads: CASSANWGSEAFF. Here the CDR3 DNA reads TGTGCCAGCAGCGCTAATTGGGGCTCTGAAGCTTTCTTT.